Below, 29 T cell receptor beta chains from the same sample are listed, as sequenced in a study of blood T cells in healthy people across ages. A second roughly 6 to 12 cycle PCR used barcoded and J-beta primers. TCRdb analysed the 5' RACE reads with MiXCR anew, one entry per CDR3 protein. The sample shows about 800,000 distinct CDR3 sequences, about 25% of them seen only once. These data were also filed under a second study, of T cells of mothers and their children.

Material for sequencing was blood. The receptors were gathered from a boy between 10 and 17 years old in good health.

This clonotype is a singleton in its sample. The V and J genes are TRBV7-2 and TRBJ2-7, with 9 nucleotides matching TRBD2. Germline-derived CDR1 and CDR2 are SGHTA and FQGNSA. This CDR3 comprises 17 residues. V was clipped by 7 bases and J by 2 bases; unmatched bases: 15. This CDR3 is CASTKRQASGEAYEQYF. CDR3 sequence (DNA): TGTGCCAGCACCAAAAGGCAGGCTAGCGGGGAGGCCTACGAGCAGTACTTC.

This clonotype was detected a few times. The rearrangement links TRBV20-1 to TRBJ1-5; 10 nucleotides agree with TRBD1. Losses at the gene ends were 2 bases for V and 4 bases for J; bases not matched to a gene: 14. The CDR3 length is 18 residues. Germline loops: CDR1 DFQATT, CDR2 SNEGSKA (reference sequence). CDR3 nucleotide sequence: TGCAGTGCTAGACAGACAGGGGGCGTTCTGGATGGGAATCAGCCCCAGCATTTT. This encodes CSARQTGGVLDGNQPQHF.

V usage is TRBV29-1 and J usage is TRBJ2-1; the match to TRBD1 covers 8 bases. Germline V lookup: CDR1 SQVTM, CDR2 ANQGSEA. The CDR3 is 15 residues long. Trimming removed 7 bases from V and 3 bases from J; junction bases left unmatched: 11. CDR3 sequence: CSAEQPQGDYNEQFF. The CDR3, as DNA: TGCAGCGCCGAACAACCACAGGGGGACTACAATGAGCAGTTCTTC.

This clonotype was found a few times. This chain joins TRBV28 and TRBJ2-5; 7 positions agree with TRBD1. The J call may be mistaken, given a closer DNA end match to TRBJ2-1. This CDR3 region has 15 residues. Germline V lookup: CDR1 MDHEN, CDR2 SYDVKM. CDR3 sequence: CASTRTGQLYNEQFF. The DNA for the CDR3 is TGTGCCAGCACAAGAACGGGACAGCTTTACAATGAGCAGTTCTTC.

This clonotype was observed a few times. The chain uses TRBV20-1 and TRBJ1-4; TRBD1 agrees at 8 bases. V gave up 5 bases and J gave up 7 bases; unmatched junction bases: 6. Looked up from germline, CDR1 is DFQATT and CDR2 is SNEGSKA (reference sequence). The CDR3 sequence is 13 residues long. DNA for the CDR3: TGCAGTGCTCGAGTCACAGGGGGTGAAAAACTGTTTTTT. This gives the protein CSARVTGGEKLFF.

This clonotype occurred a few times. This sequence joins TRBV29-1 and TRBJ2-3; the D gene is possibly TRBD2 (5 bases). V was trimmed by 5 bases and J by 0 bases, leaving 9 bases between them. Germline V lookup: CDR1 SQVTM, CDR2 ANQGSEA. CDR3 length: 13 residues. The chain's CDR3 is CSVLLGSTDTQYF. The DNA of the CDR3 is TGCAGCGTTCTACTAGGAAGCACAGATACGCAGTATTTT.

The chain uses TRBV29-1 and TRBJ2-5; D uncertain. TRBJ2-7 explains the end of the DNA better; the J call may be wrong. CDR1 is SQVTM, CDR2 ANQGSEA, per germline. The CDR3 extends over 15 amino acids. This CDR3 is CSVVVPRPSSYEQYF. In DNA, the CDR3 is TGCAGCGTTGTCGTTCCGCGGCCGTCCTCCTACGAGCAGTACTTC.

This clonotype was observed many times. The chain carries TRBV6-2 or TRBV6-3 and TRBJ2-1, with 14 bases that match TRBD2. The V gene end was trimmed by 10 bases and the J gene end by 8 bases; junction bases not matched to a gene: 7. This CDR3 region has 14 residues. Germline V gives CDR1 MNHEY, CDR2 SVGEGT. Here the CDR3 DNA reads TGTGCCACCGCCGGGACTAGCGGGAGCGATGAGCAGTTCTTC. Translating gives CATAGTSGSDEQFF.

The table lists this clonotype with a few counts. V gene TRBV2 combines with J gene TRBJ2-7; D is possibly TRBD2 (6 bases). CDR1 is SNHLY, CDR2 FYNNEI, per germline. Deletions cut 4 bases from V and 1 base from J, with 11 bases between. The CDR3 contains 14 residues. The CDR3 spells CASSASGRSYEQYF. CDR3 in DNA: TGTGCCAGCAGTGCCTCCGGGAGATCCTACGAGCAGTACTTC.

This clonotype was seen a few times. The chain combines TRBV7-9 with TRBJ2-5; 9 nucleotides line up with TRBD1. The ends lost 3 bases at V and 5 bases at J; junction bases unmatched: 13. CDR3 size: 17 residues. Germline V gives CDR1 SEHNR, CDR2 FQNEAQ (reference sequence). The CDR3 sequence is CASSFSGTGPAGETQYF. DNA of the CDR3: TGTGCCAGCAGCTTCTCCGGGACAGGGCCAGCCGGGGAGACCCAGTACTTC. Drawing the rest from reference TRBV7-9 and TRBJ2-5, the complete variable domain is DTGVSQNPRHKITKRGQNVTFRCDPISEHNRLYWYRQTLGQGPEFLTYFQNEAQLEKSRLLSDRFSAERPKGSFSTLEIQRTEQGDSAMYLCASSFSGTGPAGETQYFGPGTRLLVL.

The chain combines TRBV7-9 with TRBJ2-7; D is possibly TRBD2 (5 bases). CDR3 length: 15 residues. From germline, CDR1 is SEHNR and CDR2 FQNEAQ (reference sequence). V lost 5 bases and J 0 bases, leaving 14 bases between the germline ends. This CDR3 is CASSPAERHSYEQYF. CDR3 in DNA: TGTGCCAGCAGCCCTGCGGAGCGGCACTCCTACGAGCAGTACTTC.

This chain links TRBV11-1 with TRBJ2-7; a weak D match, TRBD1 (5 bases). The J call may be incorrect, as the DNA end agrees better with TRBJ2-5. This CDR3 has 14 amino acids. The V gene's germline CDR1 is SGHAT and CDR2 FQDESV (reference sequence). Here the CDR3 reads CASRLRVGEETQYF. As DNA, the CDR3 is TGTGCCAGCAGACTTCGGGTAGGGGAAGAGACCCAGTACTTC.

Remarks on this clonotype: The junction differs from germline at one of its ends, possibly a read error. The rearrangement links TRBV5-6 to TRBJ1-1, with D uncertain. Germline assignment: CDR1 SGHDT and CDR2 YYEEEE. The CDR3 consists of 13 residues. The DNA of the CDR3 is TGTGCCAGCAGCTTAGGAGGGAACCCTGAAGCTTTCTTT. Encoded protein: CASSLGGNPEAFF.

This clonotype was counted a few times. This sequence joins TRBV11-2 and TRBJ2-7; D possibly uses TRBD1 or TRBD2 (5 bases each). The V and J ends lost 5 bases and 2 bases respectively, with 16 bases between them. The length of the CDR3 is 15 residues. In germline, CDR1 is SGHAT, CDR2 FQNNGV. Written as DNA, the CDR3 is TGTGCCAGCAGCAACAGGCTCGGGGTACCCTACGAGCAGTACTTC. Its translation: CASSNRLGVPYEQYF. Full variable domain (rest looked up from reference TRBV11-2 and TRBJ2-7): EAGVAQSPRYKIIEKRQSVAFWCNPISGHATLYWYQQILGQGPKLLIQFQNNGVVDDSQLPKDRFSAERLKGVDSTLKIQPAKLEDSAVYLCASSNRLGVPYEQYFGPGTRLTVT.

The chain combines TRBV12-3 or TRBV12-4 with TRBJ1-6, with D possibly TRBD1 on 6 matching bases. The V end lost 5 bases, the J end lost 7 bases, and 9 bases lay between the germline ends. There are 13 residues in the CDR3. The CDR3, as DNA: TGTGCCAGCAGTGAAGACAGGAATTCACCCCTCCACTTT. It encodes CASSEDRNSPLHF.

Only a few counts were recorded for this clonotype. The rearrangement joins TRBV28 to TRBJ1-1; the D gene is possibly TRBD1 (6 bases). This CDR3 region has 14 residues. Germline V gene lookup returns CDR1 MDHEN and CDR2 SYDVKM. V lost 2 bases and J lost 6, with 13 bases in between. Here the CDR3 reads CASSLNEGEPEAFF. The CDR3 DNA reads TGTGCCAGCAGTTTAAATGAGGGGGAGCCTGAAGCTTTCTTT.

This clonotype has a handful of counts. This chain joins TRBV5-1 and TRBJ2-7; possible D gene TRBD1, 6 bases. Germline CDR1 reads SGHRS; CDR2 reads YFSETQ. Trimming shortened V by 4 bases and J by 1 base, and 9 bases separated the two germline ends. The CDR3 has 13 residues. The CDR3 reads CASSKGQSYEQYF. The CDR3 nucleotides read TGCGCCAGCAGCAAAGGACAGTCCTACGAGCAGTACTTC.

V usage is TRBV6-1 and J usage is TRBJ2-5; the D gene is possibly TRBD1 (5 bases). CDR3 length: 12 residues. Germline CDR1 is MNHNS and CDR2 is SASEGT. Trimming pared 5 bases from V and 2 bases from J, leaving 6 bases between. This CDR3 reads CASSKGQETQYF. Written as DNA, the CDR3 is TGTGCCAGCAGTAAGGGGCAAGAGACCCAGTACTTC.

This clonotype appeared a single time. This chain uses TRBV5-6 with TRBJ2-5, with 10 bases lining up with TRBD2. The CDR3 sequence is 16 residues long. J gave up 11 bases and V 0 bases, and 13 bases lay outside the gene matches. Germline V gene data show CDR1 as SGHDT and CDR2 as YYEEEE. The CDR3 sequence: CASSLVRTSGSYGQYF. The CDR3 bases are TGTGCCAGCAGCTTGGTAAGGACTAGCGGATCCTACGGGCAGTACTTC. The entire variable domain, with the rest obtained from reference TRBV5-6 and TRBJ2-5, is as follows: DAGVTQSPTHLIKTRGQQVTLRCSPKSGHDTVSWYQQALGQGPQFIFQYYEEEERQRGNFPDRFSGHQFPNYSSELNVNALLLGDSALYLCASSLVRTSGSYGQYFGPGTRLLVL.

The sample holds a few counts of this clonotype. This sequence joins TRBV7-2 and TRBJ2-7, with 7 bases matching TRBD1. Germline lookup yields CDR1 SGHTA and CDR2 FQGNSA. The V segment lost 5 bases and the J segment 2 bases; nucleotides outside the gene matches: 12. The CDR3 has 16 residues. The CDR3 reads CASSARDSWDPYEQYF. The CDR3, as DNA: TGTGCCAGCAGCGCGAGGGACAGTTGGGATCCCTACGAGCAGTACTTC.

This sequence joins TRBV9 and TRBJ2-1; a possible D gene is TRBD2 (6 bases). The CDR3 is 16 residues long. V dropped 0 bases and J dropped 4 bases, with 14 bases sitting between them. Germline values: CDR1 SGDLS, CDR2 YYNGEE. CDR3 amino acids: CASSVVAGTGYNEQFF. CDR3 nucleotides: TGTGCCAGCAGCGTAGTCGCCGGGACTGGGTACAATGAGCAGTTCTTC.

This clonotype was counted between two and nine times. The genes are TRBV5-1 and TRBJ2-5; possible D gene TRBD2, 6 bases. CDR3 length: 15 residues. V shed 0 bases and J shed 3 bases, with 12 bases lying between them. The V gene's germline CDR1 is SGHRS and CDR2 YFSETQ. The CDR3 coding sequence is TGCGCCAGCAGCTTGGGGCAGGTAGCGGAAGAGACCCAGTACTTC. The encoded protein is CASSLGQVAEETQYF. Using reference TRBV5-1 and TRBJ2-5 for the parts outside the CDR3, the full variable domain is KAGVTQTPRYLIKTRGQQVTLSCSPISGHRSVSWYQQTPGQGLQFLFEYFSETQRNKGNFPGRFSGRQFSNSRSEMNVSTLELGDSALYLCASSLGQVAEETQYFGPGTRLLVL.

In its sample, this clonotype was seen a few times. V and J are TRBV11-2 and TRBJ1-1; D possibly corresponds to TRBD1 (6 bases). This CDR3 spans 16 amino acids. With 4 bases removed from V and 5 bases from J, the gap between germline ends came to 20 bases. The V gene's germline CDR1 is SGHAT and CDR2 FQNNGV. The CDR3 region is CASSSPVSGVRTEAFF. In DNA, the CDR3 is TGTGCCAGCAGCTCACCCGTCTCAGGGGTACGGACTGAAGCTTTCTTT.

The chain is built from TRBV12-3 or TRBV12-4 and TRBJ2-3, with D hard to call. Trimming stripped 4 bases from V and 4 bases from J, with 24 bases between. This CDR3 region has 18 residues. CDR3 sequence (DNA): TGTGCCAGCAGTTCCTCGCCAGCCGGGCAGACGCTGGCAGATACGCAGTATTTT. Amino acid sequence: CASSSSPAGQTLADTQYF.

This clonotype was counted between two and nine times. The chain uses TRBV6-2 or TRBV6-3 and TRBJ2-1; maybe TRBD2 (5 bases). The CDR3 loop spans 14 amino acids. The V gene's germline CDR1 is MNHEY and CDR2 SVGEGT. V was clipped by 2 bases and J by 8 bases, with 13 bases between them. CDR3 amino acids: CASSYGRLFYEQFF. The CDR3 DNA reads TGTGCCAGCAGTTACGGGAGACTATTTTATGAGCAGTTCTTC.

V gene TRBV12-3 or TRBV12-4 combines with J gene TRBJ2-5; possibly TRBD1 for D (7 bases). The CDR3 loop spans 13 amino acids. V was trimmed by 5 bases and J by 11 bases, leaving 18 bases between them. The CDR3 bases are TGTGCCAGCAGTAGACAGGGACTGGGGGAGCAGTACTTC. It is translated as CASSRQGLGEQYF.

Only a few counts were recorded for this clonotype. This rearrangement joins TRBV6-2 or TRBV6-3 to TRBJ1-2; D gene ambiguous. The CDR3 length is 15 residues. Germline-derived CDR1 and CDR2 are MNHEY and SVGEGT. Trimming stripped 5 bases from V and 0 bases from J, with 13 bases between. The CDR3 region is CASSPGPHSNYGYTF. CDR3 nucleotide sequence: TGTGCCAGCAGTCCGGGCCCTCATTCTAACTATGGCTACACCTTC.

This clonotype has only a few counts. The rearrangement uses TRBV28 and TRBJ2-1; 14 bases align to TRBD2. CDR3 length: 17 amino acids. Germline assignment: CDR1 MDHEN and CDR2 SYDVKM. Unmatched junction bases numbered 10, after V lost 6 bases and J lost 6 bases. In DNA form, the CDR3 reads TGTGCCAGCAGCTATACATCGGGACTAGCGGGAGTCAATGAGCAGTTCTTC. This sequence encodes CASSYTSGLAGVNEQFF.

In this sample, this clonotype turned up many times. The chain has TRBV28 and TRBJ2-7, with TRBD1 matching over 7 bases. Germline loops: CDR1 MDHEN, CDR2 SYDVKM. J lost 4 bases, V lost 5 bases, and 14 bases had no gene match. The CDR3 sequence is 16 residues long. CDR3 amino acids: CASSVDRANFQYEQYF. In nucleotides, the CDR3 is TGTGCCAGCAGTGTAGACAGGGCAAATTTTCAGTACGAGCAGTACTTC.